This is a list of T cell receptor beta chains from one sample in a study of blood T cell repertoires in COVID-19. TCRdb's table, derived via immunoSEQ multiplex PCR, lists solely in-frame clones and lacks some. The data contain tens of thousands of clones, about 91% of them seen just once; the ten biggest clones take up around 6.4%. The sample was peripheral blood. These TCRs come from a woman in her seventies with acute or convalescent COVID-19. Both conserved end residues are part of each CDR3. Fields, in order: D gene, J gene, V gene, clone size, CDR3 DNA, CDR3 protein. A D gene is named only where the DNA matches it firmly. Some rows mark clone size as missing; the rest say once, few, many or name a class of expanded clone.

>.|TRBJ2-7|TRBV7-2|.
TGTGCCAGCAGCCCCCAGGGGATCGACGAGCAGTACTTC
CASSPQGIDEQYF
>.|TRBJ1-5|TRBV19|.
TGTGCCAGTAGTATACAGGGGTCCAATCAGCCCCAGCATTTT
CASSIQGSNQPQHF
>.|TRBJ1-1|TRBV10-3|once
TGTGCCATCAGTGGTGGGACAAGGAACACTGAAGCTTTCTTT
CAISGGTRNTEAFF
>.|TRBJ2-7|TRBV2|.
TGTGCCAGCAGATACTACCGTGGTTTCGAGCAGTACTTC
CASRYYRGFEQYF
>.|TRBJ1-2|TRBV6-1|.
TGTGCCAGCAGTGACCCAGACGACAGGCGGCGCTATGGCTACACCTTC
CASSDPDDRRRYGYTF
>TRBD1|TRBJ1-5|TRBV19|.
TGTGCCAGTAGTGAAAATCCGGGACAGGGCAATCAGCCCCAGCATTTT
CASSENPGQGNQPQHF
>.|TRBJ2-5|TRBV24-1|.
TGTGCCACCAGTCGCTGGGAAGGGGGTCAAGAGACCCAGTACTTC
CATSRWEGGQETQYF
>TRBD1|TRBJ1-1|TRBV18|.
TGTGCCAGCTCACCCAGGACAGGCGAAAACACTGAAGCTTTCTTT
CASSPRTGENTEAFF
>.|TRBJ2-3|TRBV2|.
TGTGCCACTAAGGGAGGTTCTAGCACAGATACGCAGTATTTT
CATKGGSSTDTQYF
>.|TRBJ1-5|TRBV27|.
TGTGCCAGCAGTTTACTAGGTTCAAATCAGCCCCAGCATTTT
CASSLLGSNQPQHF
>TRBD1|TRBJ2-7|TRBV10-3|once
TGTGCCATCAGTGAGGCTCCCGGACAGGGCTACGAGCAGTACTTC
CAISEAPGQGYEQYF
>TRBD1|TRBJ2-7|TRBV7-9|.
TGTGCCAGCAGCTTGTCGGGACAGACCTACGAGCAGTACTTC
CASSLSGQTYEQYF
>.|TRBJ1-5|TRBV6-6|.
TGTGCCAGCAGTCCTCAGAGGGAGGGACCCGAAAGCAATCAGCCCCAGCATTTT
CASSPQREGPESNQPQHF
>.|TRBJ1-5|TRBV6-1|.
TGTGCCAGCAGTGAAGGTGTGACCGACAGTGGGCCCCAGCATTTT
CASSEGVTDSGPQHF
>.|TRBJ1-1|TRBV2|.
TGTGCCAGCAGTTCAAACACAGCGAACACTGAAGCTTTCTTT
CASSSNTANTEAFF
>TRBD1|TRBJ1-6|TRBV2|once
TGTGCCAGCAGTGGGGACAGGTCCAATGTAAACTTT
CASSGDRSNVNF
>.|TRBJ2-5|TRBV2|.
TGTGCCAGCAATGGCTACCAAGAGACCCAGTACTTC
CASNGYQETQYF